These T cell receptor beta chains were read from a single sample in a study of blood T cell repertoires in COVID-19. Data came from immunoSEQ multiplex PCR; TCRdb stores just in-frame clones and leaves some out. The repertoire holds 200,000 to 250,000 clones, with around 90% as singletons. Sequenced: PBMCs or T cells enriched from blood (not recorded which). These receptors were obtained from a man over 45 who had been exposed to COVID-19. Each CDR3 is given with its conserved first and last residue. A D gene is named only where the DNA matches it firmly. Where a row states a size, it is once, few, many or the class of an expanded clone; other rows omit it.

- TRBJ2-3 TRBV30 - TGTGCCTGGAGTCCTACCGGGTATACGCAGTATTTT CAWSPTGYTQYF
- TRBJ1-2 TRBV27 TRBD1 TGTGCCAGCAAAGAGGACAGGAGCCCATATGGCTACACCTTC CASKEDRSPYGYTF
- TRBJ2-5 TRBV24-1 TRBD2 TGTGCCACCAGTGATGTGAGACTAGCGGGCGAAGAGACCCAGTACTTC CATSDVRLAGEETQYF
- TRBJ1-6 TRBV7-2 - TGTGCCAGCAGCTTAATCAGGGGTTCACCCCTCCACTTT CASSLIRGSPLHF
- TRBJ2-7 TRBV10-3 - TGTGCCATCAGTGAGCGACAGGGAGGCGAGCAGTACTTC CAISERQGGEQYF
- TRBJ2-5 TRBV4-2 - TGTGCCAGCAGCCAAGATACGGGGCAAGAGACCCAGTACTTC CASSQDTGQETQYF
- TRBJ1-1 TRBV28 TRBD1 TGTGCCAGCAGTTTATGGTTGGACAGGGAGACTGAAGCTTTCTTT CASSLWLDRETEAFF
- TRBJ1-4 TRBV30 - TGTGCCTGGAGTATAGGACAGTTTAATGAAAAACTGTTTTTT CAWSIGQFNEKLFF
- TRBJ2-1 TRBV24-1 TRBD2 TGTGCCACCAGTGATTTAACTAGCGGGGGGCTTGAGCAGTTCTTC CATSDLTSGGLEQFF
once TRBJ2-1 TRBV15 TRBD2 TGTGCCACCAGCAGCGCTAGCGGGAGGTTCCCTTACAATGAGCAGTTCTTC CATSSASGRFPYNEQFF
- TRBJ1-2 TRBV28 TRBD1 TGTGCCAGCAGCGTAACAGGGGCCCTTAACTATGGCTACACCTTC CASSVTGALNYGYTF
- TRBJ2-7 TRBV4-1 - TGCGCCAGCAGCCAAGTTGCGGGGGCTGCGGACGAGCAGTACTTC CASSQVAGAADEQYF
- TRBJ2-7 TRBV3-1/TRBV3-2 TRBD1 TGTGCCAGCAGCCAATTCGGTGGACAGGGCGTCGTTGGGCAGTACTTC CASSQFGGQGVVGQYF
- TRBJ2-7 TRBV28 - TGTGCCAGCAGTTCGGGGACAACCTACGAGCAGTACTTC CASSSGTTYEQYF
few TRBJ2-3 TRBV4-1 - TGCGCCAGCAGCCAAGTACAGTCACCGTATACGCAGTATTTT CASSQVQSPYTQYF
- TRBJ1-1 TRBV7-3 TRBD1 TGTGCCAGCAGCTTAGGGTACAGGGGACGGGCTTTCTTT CASSLGYRGRAFF
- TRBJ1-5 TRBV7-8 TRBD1 TGTGCCAGCCGCAAAGACAGGGGTTTTCAGCCCCAGCATTTT CASRKDRGFQPQHF
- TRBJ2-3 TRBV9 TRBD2 TGTGCCAGCAGCGTCGCGGGAGTAGGTACAGATACGCAGTATTTT CASSVAGVGTDTQYF
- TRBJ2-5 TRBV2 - TGTGCCAGCAGTCGGGAACAAGAGACCCAGTACTTC CASSREQETQYF
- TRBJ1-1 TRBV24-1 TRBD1 TGTGCCACCAGTGACGACAAATTGTTCGACAGGGGTGAAACTGAAGCTTTCTTT CATSDDKLFDRGETEAFF
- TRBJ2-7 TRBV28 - TGTGCCAGCAGTTTATACCATTGGGGACAACTCGGTTACGAGCAGTACTTC CASSLYHWGQLGYEQYF
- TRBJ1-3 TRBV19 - TGTGCCAGTAGTCCTCCGGCAGGGCGTACCCCTGGAAACACCATATATTTT CASSPPAGRTPGNTIYF
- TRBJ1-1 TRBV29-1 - TGCAGCGTTGTCGGGGGTTGGAACACTGAAGCTTTCTTT CSVVGGWNTEAFF
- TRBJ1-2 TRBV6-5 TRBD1 TGTGCCAGCAGTTACTCGAAGGCGGGACAGCCCTATGGCTACACCTTC CASSYSKAGQPYGYTF
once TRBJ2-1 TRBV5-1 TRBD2 TGCGCCAGCAGCTTGATCCCGGGAGGGAATTACAATGAGCAGTTCTTC CASSLIPGGNYNEQFF
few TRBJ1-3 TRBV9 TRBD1 TGTGCCAGCAGCGCTAGACAGGGCCACTCTGGAAACACCATATATTTT CASSARQGHSGNTIYF
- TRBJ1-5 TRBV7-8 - TGTGCCAGCACCCCTCGGGGGGGAACAGGCAATCAGCCCCAGCATTTT CASTPRGGTGNQPQHF
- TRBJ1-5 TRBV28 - TGTGCCAGCAGTTTAAACTATTTTTTTGGGGGCTATAGCAATCAGCCCCAGCATTTT CASSLNYFFGGYSNQPQHF
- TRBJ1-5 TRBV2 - TGTGCCAGCAGTGCTTACACTCCAGGGGCTCAGCCCCAGCATTTT CASSAYTPGAQPQHF